This TCR beta chain was documented in a study of T cell repertoires in cytomegalovirus infection. About the study: Through public TCR beta signatures, both CMV infection and matching HLA type were indicated. Notes on the study in general: Within the response measured ex vivo, HLA-C-restricted CMV-specific TCR beta clonotypes were dominant.

V was pared by 5 bases and J by 8 bases, with 18 bases between. Germline CDR1 SEHNR, CDR2 FQNEAQ (reference sequence). The CDR3 runs 14 residues. With regard to this clonotype: Antigen unknown.

Via MiXCR, TCRdb re-called the reads, giving one row per CDR3 protein. The data hold approximately 700,000 distinct CDR3 sequences, with about 40% observed a single time. Sequencing input: PBMCs. The clonotype was recovered from a human donor in good health (CMV status not recorded). Some clones in this sample may be carry-over from other donors' samples. V gene TRBV7-9 combines with J gene TRBJ1-2; TRBD1 might be the D (6 bases). The CDR3 loop is CASSVHGSGEGYTF. The CDR3 DNA sequence: TGTGCCAGCAGCGTTCACGGGTCAGGGGAAGGCTACACCTTC.